One sample yielded the 10 T cell receptor beta chains listed below, sequenced in a study of T cells after yellow fever vaccination (dated by TCRdb to about 2019). The meaning of the sample's treatment or condition label: live attenuated yellow fever vaccine strain. The library relied on 5' RACE. TCRdb shows the sequencer as Illumina NovaSeq 6000. The public reads were run again by TCRdb, first through fastp at Q25 and then through MiXCR, and only productive beta chains were kept. Each CDR3 protein appears once, grouped with its most common genes and DNA. The sample includes just over 300,000 distinct CDR3 sequences, with approximately 3.9% observed a single time. The ten largest clones take up around 24% of the sample. This specimen was PBMCs, taken on the day of the yellow fever booster vaccination. The receptor set was obtained from a man aged 18 to 29 who received the YFV17D yellow fever vaccine.

This clonotype was seen more than once but under ten times. The chain employs TRBV7-2 and TRBJ2-1; a possible D gene is TRBD2 (5 bases). CDR1 is SGHTA, CDR2 FQGNSA, per germline. This CDR3 spans 15 amino acids. The germline V and J ends were trimmed by 5 bases and 7 bases, with 18 bases remaining between them. In nucleotides, the CDR3 is TGTGCCAGCAGCCGCACTAGGTCCGGAAGGAATGAGCAGTTCTTC. This encodes CASSRTRSGRNEQFF. The full variable domain, with the rest looked up from reference TRBV7-2 and TRBJ2-1, is GAGVSQSPSNKVTEKGKDVELRCDPISGHTALYWYRQSLGQGLEFLIYFQGNSAPDKSGLPSDRFSAERTGGSVSTLTIQRTQQEDSAVYLCASSRTRSGRNEQFFGPGTRLTVL.

A few counts support this clonotype. The V and J genes are TRBV20-1 and TRBJ2-1, with 8 nucleotides matching TRBD1. With 3 bases clipped from V and 3 bases from J, the junction kept 4 bases outside the gene matches. This CDR3 comprises 14 residues. Germline CDR1 is DFQATT and CDR2 is SNEGSKA (reference sequence). The DNA for the CDR3 is TGCAGTGCTAGCACGGACAGGGACTACAATGAGCAGTTCTTC. It is translated as CSASTDRDYNEQFF.

This rearrangement joins TRBV2 to TRBJ1-1; D unclear. CDR1 SNHLY and CDR2 FYNNEI come from the germline V gene. This CDR3 is built from 14 residues. V shed 3 bases and J shed 5 bases, with 13 bases lying between them. Here the CDR3 DNA reads TGTGCCAGCAGTGAGACCCCCTGGAGGACTGAAGCTTTCTTT. Residues: CASSETPWRTEAFF.

A few counts support this clonotype. The rearrangement links TRBV7-2 to TRBJ1-4, with a possible D match to TRBD1 (5 bases). This CDR3 has 15 amino acids. Germline CDR1 and CDR2: SGHTA and FQGNSA. V was pared by 1 base and J by 3 bases, with 9 bases between. The DNA for the CDR3 is TGTGCCAGCAGCTTAGGGGGGTTGCCTAATGAAAAACTGTTTTTT. Translated: CASSLGGLPNEKLFF.

This chain joins TRBV3-1 and TRBJ1-5, with D hard to call. The V end lost 5 bases, the J end lost 7 bases, and 12 bases lay between the germline ends. The CDR3 extends over 13 amino acids. CDR1 is LGHDT, CDR2 YNNKEL, per germline (reference sequence). CDR3 nucleotides: TGTGCCAGCAGCTTAACGAGGGAACAGCCCCAGCATTTT. Translated: CASSLTREQPQHF.

There are many counts of this clonotype. The chain carries TRBV29-1 and TRBJ2-1; D call uncertain. The length of the CDR3 is 11 residues. Germline lookup yields CDR1 SQVTM and CDR2 ANQGSEA. V was cut by 4 bases and J by 1 base, with 2 bases left in between. The CDR3 nucleotides are TGCAGCGTTGCTTCCTACAATGAGCAGTTCTTC. It codes for CSVASYNEQFF.

This chain connects TRBV5-1 to TRBJ2-5; D ambiguous. Germline loops: CDR1 SGHRS, CDR2 YFSETQ. This CDR3 spans 11 amino acids. The V and J ends lost 0 bases and 6 bases respectively, with 3 bases between them. CDR3 DNA: TGCGCCAGCAGCTTGGAACAGACCCAGTACTTC. Translated, it gives CASSLEQTQYF. Drawing the rest from reference TRBV5-1 and TRBJ2-5, the complete variable domain is KAGVTQTPRYLIKTRGQQVTLSCSPISGHRSVSWYQQTPGQGLQFLFEYFSETQRNKGNFPGRFSGRQFSNSRSEMNVSTLELGDSALYLCASSLEQTQYFGPGTRLLVL.

This clonotype was seen ten or more times. CDR3 in DNA: TGTGCCAGCAGTCCCTCTGGGGGTTTCGCAGATACGCAGTATTTT. The encoded protein is CASSPSGGFADTQYF. The V gene is TRBV6-6, the J gene TRBJ2-3, with D possibly called TRBD1 or TRBD2 (5 bases each). The CDR3 sequence is 15 residues long. CDR1 and CDR2 from the germline V gene are MNHNY and SVGAGI (reference sequence). Trimming took off 5 bases at V and 4 bases at J, with 16 bases between the two ends.

This clonotype occurred a few times. V gene TRBV7-8 combines with J gene TRBJ1-2; D gene unclear. The CDR3 loop spans 13 amino acids. Between the trimmed V and J ends, which lost 1 base and 0 bases, there was a span of 3 bases. The germline V gene has CDR1 SGHVS and CDR2 FQNEAQ. CDR3 protein: CASSLVANYGYTF. Here the CDR3 DNA reads TGTGCCAGCAGCTTAGTTGCTAACTATGGCTACACCTTC.

This clonotype was seen repeatedly, ten times or more. The chain employs TRBV20-1 and TRBJ2-7; 7 bases match TRBD1. This CDR3 contains 14 residues. The junction had 9 bases not matched to a gene; V was cut back by 6 bases and J by 1 base. From germline, CDR1 is DFQATT and CDR2 SNEGSKA (reference sequence). CDR3: CSASGTENSYEQYF. CDR3 bases: TGCAGTGCCTCGGGGACAGAGAATTCCTACGAGCAGTACTTC.